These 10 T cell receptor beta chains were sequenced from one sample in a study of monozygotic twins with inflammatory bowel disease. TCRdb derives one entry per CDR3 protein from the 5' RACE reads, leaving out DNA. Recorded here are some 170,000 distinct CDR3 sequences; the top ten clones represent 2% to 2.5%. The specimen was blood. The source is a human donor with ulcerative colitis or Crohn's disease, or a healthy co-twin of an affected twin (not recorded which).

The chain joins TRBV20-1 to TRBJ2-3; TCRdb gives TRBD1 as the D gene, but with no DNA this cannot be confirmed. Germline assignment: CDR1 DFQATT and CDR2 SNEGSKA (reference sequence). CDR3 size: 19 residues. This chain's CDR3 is CSAIRSGGTGGWVSDTQYF.

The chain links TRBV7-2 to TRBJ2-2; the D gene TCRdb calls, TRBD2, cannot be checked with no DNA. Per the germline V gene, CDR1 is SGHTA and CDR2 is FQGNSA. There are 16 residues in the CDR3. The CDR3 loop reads CASSFSGTGNTGELFF.

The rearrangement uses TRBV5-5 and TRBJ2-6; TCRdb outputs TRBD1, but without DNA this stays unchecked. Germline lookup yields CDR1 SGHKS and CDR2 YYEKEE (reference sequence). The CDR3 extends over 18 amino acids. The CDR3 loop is CASSPGPNARSGANVLTF.

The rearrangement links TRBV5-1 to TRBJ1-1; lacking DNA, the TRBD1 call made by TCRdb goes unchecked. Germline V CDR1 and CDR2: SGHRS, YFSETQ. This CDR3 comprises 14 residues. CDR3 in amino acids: CASTMGQENTEAFF.

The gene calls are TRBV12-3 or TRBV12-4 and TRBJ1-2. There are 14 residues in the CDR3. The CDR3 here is CASSLSNLGYGYTF.

CDR3 protein: CASSLSGAHQTQYF. V usage is TRBV7-6 and J usage is TRBJ2-5. Germline CDR1 is SGHVS and CDR2 is FNYEAQ. The CDR3 is made up of 14 amino acids.

This chain's CDR3 is CSAATAHYATNEKLFF. The V and J genes are TRBV20-1 and TRBJ1-4; as DNA is missing, the TRBD1 call by TCRdb cannot be tested. Per the germline V gene, CDR1 is DFQATT and CDR2 is SNEGSKA (reference sequence). The CDR3 is made up of 16 amino acids.

The CDR3 protein is CASSMEGLSTGELFF. The chain recombines TRBV5-1 with TRBJ2-2; TCRdb names TRBD1, which stays unverified in the absence of DNA. This CDR3 comprises 15 residues. Looked up from germline, CDR1 is SGHRS and CDR2 is YFSETQ.

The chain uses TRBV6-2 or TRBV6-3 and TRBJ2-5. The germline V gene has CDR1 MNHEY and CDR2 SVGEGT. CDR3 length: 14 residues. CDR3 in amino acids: CASRTFTIRETQYF.

CDR3 amino acids: CASSLRDPGHYGYTF. The chain joins TRBV12-3 or TRBV12-4 to TRBJ1-2; TCRdb outputs TRBD1, but without DNA this stays unchecked. The CDR3 runs to 15 residues.